The 32 T cell receptor beta chains below were found in one sample sequenced in a study of cytomegalovirus exposure and HLA in healthy donors. The PCR ran on 60 Vbeta and 13 Jbeta primers. Some clones are missing from TCRdb's copy, which holds only in-frame ones; the method was immunoSEQ multiplex PCR. The table for this sample gives some 60,000 clones. The sample was PBMCs. The origin of the receptors is a young man in good health and CMV-seropositive.

This chain joins TRBV29-1 and TRBJ2-2; 7 bases fit TRBD1. Germline values: CDR1 SQVTM, CDR2 ANQGSEA. Germline trimming cut 2 bases from V and 1 base from J; bases unmatched to any gene: 4. This CDR3 spans 15 amino acids. CDR3 loop: CSVEMRGRNTGELFF. CDR3 bases: TGCAGCGTTGAAATGAGGGGGCGGAACACCGGGGAGCTGTTTTTT.

The V and J genes are TRBV7-8 and TRBJ2-7, with 7 nucleotides matching TRBD1. J lost 3 bases, V lost 4 bases, and 15 bases had no gene match. The V gene's germline CDR1 is SGHVS and CDR2 FQNEAQ. The CDR3 sequence is 17 residues long. CDR3 residues: CASSSNKPGQRYYEQYF. The CDR3 coding sequence is TGTGCCAGCAGCTCAAACAAACCGGGACAGAGATACTACGAGCAGTACTTC.

The chain combines TRBV7-6 with TRBJ1-1; maybe TRBD1 (6 bases). Germline V CDR1 and CDR2: SGHVS, FNYEAQ. The CDR3 is made up of 14 amino acids. V lost 1 base and J lost 8, with 14 bases in between. Here the CDR3 reads CASSLGSRGAEAFF. The CDR3 coding sequence is TGTGCCAGCAGCTTAGGGTCTCGGGGGGCCGAAGCTTTCTTT. Supplemented by reference TRBV7-6 and TRBJ1-1, the full variable domain reads GAGVSQSPRYKVTKRGQDVALRCDPISGHVSLYWYRQALGQGPEFLTYFNYEAQQDKSGLPNDRFSAERPEGSISTLTIQRTEQRDSAMYRCASSLGSRGAEAFFGQGTRLTVV.

The rearrangement uses TRBV5-1 and TRBJ2-7; TRBD1 might be the D (6 bases). V shed 7 bases and J shed 5 bases, with 16 bases lying between them. CDR3 size: 13 residues. In germline, CDR1 is SGHRS, CDR2 YFSETQ. The CDR3 bases are TGCGCCAGCCAGGACAGCCACGGGAACGAGCAGTACTTC. Translated, it gives CASQDSHGNEQYF.

The chain is built from TRBV30 and TRBJ1-4, with D perhaps TRBD1 (6 bases). CDR3 length equals 15 residues. V was trimmed by 1 base and J by 7 bases, leaving 16 bases between them. Germline CDR1 GTSNPN, CDR2 SVGIG (reference sequence). CDR3 nucleotides: TGTGCCTGGAGTGGGACAGCCCCGGCCGGTGAAAAACTGTTTTTT. It codes for CAWSGTAPAGEKLFF. Full variable domain (remainder filled in from reference TRBV30 and TRBJ1-4): SQTIHQWPATLVQPVGSPLSLECTVEGTSNPNLYWYRQAAGRGLQLLFYSVGIGQISSEVPQNLSASRPQDRQFILSSKKLLLSDSGFYLCAWSGTAPAGEKLFFGSGTQLSVL.

The chain has TRBV30 and TRBJ2-4; 7 bases match TRBD2. The CDR3 runs 14 residues. V lost 0 bases and J lost 4; bases outside the gene matches: 3. The germline V gene encodes CDR1 GTSNPN and CDR2 SVGIG (reference sequence). CDR3 in DNA: TGTGCCTGGAGTGTCAGGCGGGAGAAAAACATTCAGTACTTC. Amino acids: CAWSVRREKNIQYF.

The chain links TRBV5-1 to TRBJ2-7; D is unclear. Per germline, CDR1 SGHRS and CDR2 YFSETQ. The V gene lost 8 bases and the J gene lost 7 bases, with 19 bases spanning the gap. The CDR3 consists of 13 residues. The CDR3 coding sequence is TGCGCCAGAACTGGGCACGGATCCGATGAGCAGTACTTC. Translated, it gives CARTGHGSDEQYF.

The rearrangement uses TRBV7-9 and TRBJ2-7, with D possibly being TRBD1 (6 bases). This CDR3 spans 14 amino acids. The germline V gene has CDR1 SEHNR and CDR2 FQNEAQ (reference sequence). The V and J ends lost 5 bases and 2 bases respectively, with 13 bases between them. CDR3 loop: CASSQMGQTYEQYF. CDR3 DNA sequence: TGTGCCAGCAGCCAAATGGGACAAACCTACGAGCAGTACTTC.

This sequence joins TRBV4-1 and TRBJ2-7; D is ambiguous. There are 11 residues in the CDR3. Between the trimmed V and J ends, which lost 5 bases and 4 bases, there was a span of 6 bases. Germline V gives CDR1 MGHRA, CDR2 YSYEKL. CDR3 sequence (DNA): TGCGCCAGCAGCACACAATACGAGCAGTACTTC. Translated: CASSTQYEQYF.

The V call is TRBV30, the J call TRBJ1-6; 9 bases are shared with TRBD1. Per the germline V gene, CDR1 is GTSNPN and CDR2 is SVGIG (reference sequence). This CDR3 has 15 residues. J was trimmed by 5 bases and V by 8 bases; bases with no gene match: 10. The DNA for the CDR3 is TGTGCCGGCACCCCCCGGGACAGGGATAATTCACCCCTCCACTTT. As protein: CAGTPRDRDNSPLHF. Full variable domain (remainder filled in from reference TRBV30 and TRBJ1-6): SQTIHQWPATLVQPVGSPLSLECTVEGTSNPNLYWYRQAAGRGLQLLFYSVGIGQISSEVPQNLSASRPQDRQFILSSKKLLLSDSGFYLCAGTPRDRDNSPLHFGNGTRLTVT.

The genes are TRBV6-1 and TRBJ2-3, with TRBD2 identical over 14 bases. The J segment lost 4 bases and the V segment lost 3 bases, leaving 0 bases of the junction unmatched. This CDR3 is built from 15 residues. The germline V gene encodes CDR1 MNHNS and CDR2 SASEGT. The chain's CDR3 is CASSETSGGADTQYF. The CDR3 coding sequence is TGTGCCAGCAGTGAGACTAGCGGGGGGGCAGATACGCAGTATTTT.

The chain is built from TRBV6-1 and TRBJ2-5; maybe TRBD1 (5 bases). This CDR3 region has 14 residues. The V end was cut by 6 bases, the J end by 4 bases, with 15 bases between. Germline V lookup: CDR1 MNHNS, CDR2 SASEGT. The CDR3 DNA reads TGTGCCAGCAGCCCCACAGGAGAACGAGAGACCCAGTACTTC. Translated, it gives CASSPTGERETQYF.

The chain is built from TRBV19 and TRBJ1-5; 7 nucleotides agree with TRBD1. Trimming cost V 4 bases and J 3 bases; bases outside gene matches: 3. The germline CDR1 and CDR2 sequences are LNHDA and SQIVND (reference sequence). This CDR3 contains 14 residues. The CDR3 DNA reads TGTGCCAGTAGTACACAGGGGATCAATCAGCCCCAGCATTTT. Its translation: CASSTQGINQPQHF.

The gene calls are TRBV19 and TRBJ2-7, with 7 bases lining up with TRBD2. Germline V gene sequence: CDR1 LNHDA, CDR2 SQIVND (reference sequence). This CDR3 has 15 residues. The V and J ends lost 1 base and 2 bases, in that order; junction bases with no gene match: 5. Here the CDR3 reads CASSIGLAETYEQYF. The CDR3 DNA follows: TGTGCCAGTAGTATAGGTCTAGCGGAGACCTACGAGCAGTACTTC.

CDR3 region: CASSDSSGNTIYF. The CDR3 DNA sequence: TGTGCCAGTAGTGACAGCTCTGGAAACACCATATATTTT. The V call is TRBV19, the J call TRBJ1-3; possible D gene TRBD1, 5 bases. CDR3 size: 13 residues. V lost 5 bases to trimming and J lost 0 bases, with 5 bases between them. The germline V gene has CDR1 LNHDA and CDR2 SQIVND (reference sequence).

V gene TRBV6-5 combines with J gene TRBJ1-5; maybe TRBD1 (6 bases). Germline CDR1 and CDR2: MNHEY and SVGAGI. V was trimmed by 5 bases and J by 2 bases, leaving 7 bases between them. The CDR3 contains 13 residues. The CDR3 reads CASSPGGNQPQHF. The CDR3 DNA follows: TGTGCCAGCAGTCCAGGGGGCAATCAGCCCCAGCATTTT.

This rearrangement joins TRBV10-1 to TRBJ2-5; 9 nucleotides match TRBD1. Germline V gene data show CDR1 as WNHNN and CDR2 as SYGVQD (reference sequence). This CDR3 is 15 amino acids long. With 5 bases clipped from V and 4 bases from J, the junction kept 8 bases outside the gene matches. The CDR3 DNA sequence: TGCGCCAGCAGTTCGGACAGGGGTAGCGGAGAGACCCAGTACTTC. Translating it yields CASSSDRGSGETQYF.

The chain carries TRBV29-1 and TRBJ1-1; 8 bases align to TRBD1. The CDR3 length is 13 residues. V lost 6 bases to trimming and J lost 4 bases; unmatched junction nucleotides: 7. Germline V gives CDR1 SQVTM, CDR2 ANQGSEA. DNA for the CDR3: TGCAGCGTGTTTGGACAGGGCGGCACTGAAGCTTTCTTT. Its translation is CSVFGQGGTEAFF.

V is TRBV30 and J is TRBJ1-5; no firm D call. This CDR3 spans 12 amino acids. Germline V gene sequence: CDR1 GTSNPN, CDR2 SVGIG (reference sequence). Trimming cost V 5 bases and J 7 bases, with 12 bases left between them. The CDR3 loop reads CAWGTEAQPQHF. CDR3 DNA: TGTGCCTGGGGAACTGAAGCGCAGCCCCAGCATTTT.

The chain recombines TRBV29-1 with TRBJ2-7; the match to TRBD1 covers 8 bases. CDR3 length: 14 residues. Germline V lookup: CDR1 SQVTM, CDR2 ANQGSEA. With 4 bases clipped from V and 5 bases from J, the junction kept 10 bases outside the gene matches. In DNA form, the CDR3 reads TGCAGCGTTGTTCTGGGACAGGTCTACAACGAGCAGTACTTC. It yields the protein CSVVLGQVYNEQYF.

The chain recombines TRBV18 with TRBJ2-7; TRBD1 is a possible D gene (5 bases). The V end lost 2 bases, the J end lost 6 bases, and 11 bases lay between the germline ends. Per the germline V gene, CDR1 is KGHSH and CDR2 is LQKENI. The CDR3 is 13 residues long. The CDR3 nucleotides read TGTGCCAGCTCACCAGACAGACTCGGCGAGCAGTACTTC. Translation: CASSPDRLGEQYF.

For this clone: The junction departs from the called germline gene at one end, perhaps through a read error. The V gene is TRBV18, the J gene TRBJ1-1; possible D gene TRBD1, 5 bases. There are 15 residues in the CDR3. Germline CDR1 is KGHSH and CDR2 is LQKENI. The chain's CDR3 is CASSPPGTGNAEAFF. The CDR3 nucleotides are TGTGCCAGCTCACCCCCCGGGACTGGGAACGCTGAAGCTTTCTTT.

This rearrangement joins TRBV18 to TRBJ2-7; the match to TRBD2 covers 12 bases. V lost 3 bases, J lost 3 bases, and 6 bases stayed unmatched. Germline CDR1 KGHSH, CDR2 LQKENI. The CDR3 spans 16 residues. The CDR3 DNA sequence: TGTGCCAGCTCACCTCCGACTAGCGGGAGTGTCTACGAGCAGTACTTC. It is translated as CASSPPTSGSVYEQYF.

The V and J genes are TRBV6-5 and TRBJ1-6; TRBD1 matches 8 bases. CDR1 and CDR2 from the germline V gene are MNHEY and SVGAGI. The CDR3 is 14 amino acids. Trimming took 6 bases from V and 7 from J; bases not matched to a gene: 5. The CDR3 sequence is CASRQGDPNSPLHF. The CDR3 DNA sequence: TGTGCCAGCAGACAGGGGGATCCCAATTCACCCCTCCACTTT.

The V gene is TRBV4-1, the J gene TRBJ2-3; no clear D. In germline, CDR1 is MGHRA, CDR2 YSYEKL. There are 11 residues in the CDR3. V shed 4 bases and J shed 5 bases, with 4 bases lying between them. The CDR3 bases are TGCGCCAGCAGCCGCGGAGATACGCAGTATTTT. Protein: CASSRGDTQYF.

The gene calls are TRBV6-1 and TRBJ2-1; 12 bases agree with TRBD2. V lost 6 bases to trimming and J lost 7 bases; unmatched junction nucleotides: 7. The CDR3 is 15 amino acids. The germline CDR1 and CDR2 sequences are MNHNS and SASEGT. The CDR3 reads CASRRTSGNSNEQFF. In DNA form, the CDR3 reads TGTGCCAGCAGGAGGACTAGCGGGAATTCGAATGAGCAGTTCTTC.

The gene calls are TRBV4-2 and TRBJ2-7, with 13 bases aligning to TRBD2. Unmatched junction bases numbered 5, after V lost 1 base and J lost 5 bases. CDR1 is LGHNA, CDR2 YNFKEQ, per germline. The CDR3 totals 16 residues. The CDR3: CASSQGTSGRADEQYF. The CDR3 DNA reads TGTGCCAGCAGCCAAGGCACTAGCGGGAGGGCGGACGAGCAGTACTTC.

CDR3 DNA sequence: TGTGCCAGCAGCCCCGGTGTGGGAGCTAGCAATCAGCCCCAGCATTTT. Its protein is CASSPGVGASNQPQHF. V and J are TRBV7-9 and TRBJ1-5; D not certain. Germline V lookup: CDR1 SEHNR, CDR2 FQNEAQ (reference sequence). Trimming shortened V by 5 bases and J by 0 bases, and 14 bases separated the two germline ends. The CDR3 is 16 amino acids.

This chain uses TRBV29-1 with TRBJ2-1; 8 nucleotides match TRBD2. After removal of 4 bases from V and 5 bases from J, the junction contained 4 bases not matched to a gene. The CDR3 is 13 residues long. From germline, CDR1 is SQVTM and CDR2 ANQGSEA. The CDR3 sequence is CSVGGGLDNEQFF. CDR3 nucleotides: TGCAGCGTTGGCGGGGGGCTCGACAATGAGCAGTTCTTC.

The chain employs TRBV18 and TRBJ1-4; tentative D call: TRBD1 (6 bases). Deletions cut 3 bases from V and 5 bases from J, with 13 bases between. The CDR3 is 15 residues long. Germline V gene sequence: CDR1 KGHSH, CDR2 LQKENI. As DNA, the CDR3 is TGTGCCAGCTCACCCCCCGGGACACGGAATGAAAAACTGTTTTTT. Protein product: CASSPPGTRNEKLFF.

The chain joins TRBV4-1 to TRBJ1-6; D gene uncertain. Germline loops: CDR1 MGHRA, CDR2 YSYEKL. Trimming shortened V by 1 base and J by 9 bases, and 16 bases separated the two germline ends. The CDR3 spans 16 residues. As DNA, the CDR3 is TGCGCCAGCAGCCAAGGGGTCCAGGAACGGGGTTCACCCCTCCACTTT. Amino acid sequence: CASSQGVQERGSPLHF.

The V gene is TRBV19, the J gene TRBJ1-2; perhaps TRBD1 as D (5 bases). V lost 6 bases and J 4 bases, leaving 18 bases between the germline ends. The germline V gene has CDR1 LNHDA and CDR2 SQIVND (reference sequence). The CDR3 runs 15 residues. The CDR3 nucleotides read TGTGCCAGTAGCCCCCGGGGGGACCGCGGCTATGGCTACACCTTC. Its protein is CASSPRGDRGYGYTF.